A single sample is the source of the 3 T cell receptor beta chains below, sequenced in a study of identical twins. A single record per CDR3 protein comes from TCRdb applying MiXCR to the 5' RACE reads. This table has some 1,700,000 distinct CDR3 sequences, less than 35% appearing once. The sample consisted of cord blood. All receptors derive from a newborn girl in good health.

This clonotype has just a few counts. This chain links TRBV29-1 with TRBJ2-7; the D is unclear. V was shortened by 0 bases and J by 1 base, with 7 bases between the two germline ends. Germline CDR1 reads SQVTM; CDR2 reads ANQGSEA. The CDR3 runs to 13 residues. DNA for the CDR3: TGCAGCGTTGAAGATCGCCTTTCCTACGAGCAGTACTTC. Encoded protein: CSVEDRLSYEQYF.

As regards this clonotype: A much larger clone is a single base away; this may be a read error. The V call is TRBV29-1, the J call TRBJ2-1; D possibly corresponds to TRBD2 (6 bases). Germline values: CDR1 SQVTM, CDR2 ANQGSEA. This CDR3 contains 14 residues. The DNA of the CDR3 is TGTAGCGAAGGCGGGGACCGAGGGCTCAATGAGCAGTTCTTC. It is translated as CSEGGDRGLNEQFF.

The CDR3 coding sequence is TGTGCCAGCAGCCCCCAGACAGGGAGAACCTGCGAGCAGTACTTC. This sequence encodes CASSPQTGRTCEQYF. V is TRBV12-3 or TRBV12-4 and J is TRBJ2-7; 7 bases fit TRBD1. V trimming: 6 bases; J trimming: 6 bases; junction bases outside the gene matches: 14. The CDR3 extends over 15 amino acids.